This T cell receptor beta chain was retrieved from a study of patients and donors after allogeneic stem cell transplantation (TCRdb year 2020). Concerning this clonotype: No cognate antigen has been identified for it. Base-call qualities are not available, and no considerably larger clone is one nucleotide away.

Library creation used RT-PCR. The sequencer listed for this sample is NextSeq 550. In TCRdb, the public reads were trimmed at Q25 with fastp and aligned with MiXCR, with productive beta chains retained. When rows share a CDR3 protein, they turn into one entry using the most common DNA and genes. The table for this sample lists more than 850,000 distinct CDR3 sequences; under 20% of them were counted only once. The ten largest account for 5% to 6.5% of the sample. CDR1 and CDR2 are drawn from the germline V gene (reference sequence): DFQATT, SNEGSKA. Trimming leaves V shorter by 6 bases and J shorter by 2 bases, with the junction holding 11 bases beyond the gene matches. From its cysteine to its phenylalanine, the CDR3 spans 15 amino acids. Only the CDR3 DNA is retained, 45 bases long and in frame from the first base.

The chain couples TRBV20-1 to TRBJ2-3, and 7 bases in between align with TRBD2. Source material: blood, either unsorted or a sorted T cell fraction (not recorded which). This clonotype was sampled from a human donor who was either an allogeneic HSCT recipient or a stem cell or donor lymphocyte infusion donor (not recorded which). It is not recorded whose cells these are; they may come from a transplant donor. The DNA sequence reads TGCAGTGCCCCAGAGGGGAAGCGGGACACAGATACGCAGTATTTT. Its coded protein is CSAPEGKRDTDTQYF.